This T cell receptor (beta chain) was retrieved from a study of CD8+ T cells in alopecia areata. This clone was counted a few times. Its antigen is not known. Isolated RNA was reverse transcribed into cDNA used as the sequencing template. Profiling relied on immunoSEQ multiplex PCR, and the TCRdb table lists in-frame clones only, not all of them. The table includes about 200,000 clones, 56% detected once. The germline gives CDR1 SQVTM, CDR2 ANQGSEA. The CDR3 has 13 residues. V was clipped by 3 bases and J by 5 bases; unmatched bases: 6. Overall study findings and caveats: Mice gave a clearer picture of TCR sharing than patients did, possibly for HLA-related reasons. For lesional scalp, especially alopecia totalis/universalis, clonality was higher than in normal scalp.

This clonotype was obtained from a human donor in good health. The rearrangement links TRBV29-1 to TRBJ2-7, with TRBD1 identical over 8 bases. Specimen: CD8+ T cells sorted from blood. CDR3 sequence reads: CSVEMGQDNEQYF. Here the CDR3 DNA reads TGCAGCGTTGAGATGGGACAGGATAACGAGCAGTACTTC.